Each of the 32 T cell receptor beta chains below was sequenced from the same sample in a study of blood T cell repertoires in COVID-19. Libraries were prepared by immunoSEQ multiplex PCR; TCRdb keeps only in-frame clonotypes and omits some of them. The repertoire holds over 350,000 clones, with 70% to 90% as singletons. Sequencing input: PBMCs or T cells enriched from blood (not recorded which). The receptors come from a woman under 30 with acute COVID-19.

This clone was picked up a small number of times. The rearrangement joins TRBV15 to TRBJ1-2; D gene unclear. Per germline, CDR1 LNHNV and CDR2 YYDKDF (reference sequence). The CDR3 has 14 amino acids. V dropped 5 bases and J dropped 5 bases, with 15 bases sitting between them. The CDR3 is CATSPDPTRYGYTF. The CDR3 DNA is TGTGCCACCAGCCCGGACCCTACTAGATATGGCTACACCTTC.

The chain uses TRBV27 and TRBJ1-5, with 7 positions matching TRBD1. The trim removed 6 bases at V and 1 base at J, leaving 6 bases unmatched. The length of the CDR3 is 15 residues. CDR1 and CDR2 from the germline V gene are MNHEY and SMNVEV (reference sequence). The CDR3 is CASSPRGQSNQPQHF. The CDR3 coding sequence is TGTGCCAGCAGCCCCAGGGGACAGAGCAATCAGCCCCAGCATTTT.

The chain combines TRBV24-1 with TRBJ2-3; unclear D gene. Germline V gene lookup returns CDR1 KGHDR and CDR2 SFDVKD. The ends were cut back, 6 bases at V and 2 bases at J, with 5 bases in the middle. This CDR3 has 12 residues. The CDR3 sequence is CATSQDTDTQYF. The CDR3 nucleotides read TGTGCCACCAGTCAGGACACAGATACGCAGTATTTT.

The chain links TRBV19 to TRBJ2-5, with D perhaps matching TRBD2 (5 bases). The CDR3 length is 14 residues. Per the germline V gene, CDR1 is LNHDA and CDR2 is SQIVND (reference sequence). The V end lost 3 bases, the J end lost 5 bases, and 13 bases lay between the germline ends. This CDR3 reads CASSMEVRGETQYF. The CDR3 DNA follows: TGTGCCAGTAGTATGGAAGTAAGAGGGGAGACCCAGTACTTC.

The J gene is TRBJ1-2, the V gene TRBV27; 9 bases agree with TRBD1. The CDR3 is 15 amino acids. V shed 6 bases, J shed 8 bases, and the junction held 13 bases outside the gene matches. Germline CDR1 MNHEY, CDR2 SMNVEV (reference sequence). The CDR3 spells CASRGWTGASLGYTF. The CDR3 nucleotides are TGTGCCAGCAGGGGTTGGACAGGGGCAAGCTTGGGCTACACCTTC.

This chain joins TRBV12-3 or TRBV12-4 and TRBJ1-1; D gene uncertain. The length of the CDR3 is 12 residues. V lost 5 bases and J 0 bases, leaving 4 bases between the germline ends. The DNA of the CDR3 is TGTGCCAGCAGTCAGTTGAACACTGAAGCTTTCTTT. It yields the protein CASSQLNTEAFF.

The J gene is TRBJ2-7, the V gene TRBV10-1, with 8 bases that match TRBD1. This CDR3 is built from 15 residues. The V segment lost 2 bases and the J segment 3 bases; nucleotides outside the gene matches: 6. Germline V gene data show CDR1 as WNHNN and CDR2 as SYGVQD (reference sequence). The CDR3 DNA follows: TGCGCCAGCAGTGAGGGGCAGGGGGCATTCTACGAGCAGTACTTC. Protein sequence: CASSEGQGAFYEQYF.

The V call is TRBV7-9, the J call TRBJ1-2, with 11 bases aligning to TRBD1. The CDR3 spans 15 residues. V lost 5 bases to trimming and J lost 3 bases; unmatched junction nucleotides: 5. Germline CDR1 SEHNR, CDR2 FQNEAQ (reference sequence). The CDR3 DNA is TGTGCCAGCAGCATAGGACAGGGGGCCCACTATGGCTACACCTTC. Translating gives CASSIGQGAHYGYTF.

Details on this clone: Within the sample, other DNA sequences also encode this same CDR3. The chain links TRBV30 to TRBJ2-7; weak D call: TRBD2 (5 bases). Trimming removed 4 bases at V and 4 bases at J, with 8 bases between. The CDR3 spans 11 residues. Germline assignment: CDR1 GTSNPN and CDR2 SVGIG (reference sequence). The CDR3 DNA reads as TGTGCCTGGACTGGGAGTTACGAGCAGTACTTC. It yields the protein CAWTGSYEQYF.

The V and J genes are TRBV12-5 and TRBJ2-2, with TRBD2 matching 14 bases. The germline gives CDR1 LGHNT, CDR2 FRNRAP. The CDR3 length is 16 residues. With V trimmed by 4 bases and J by 5 bases, 3 bases remained unmatched. CDR3 in amino acids: CASGWTSGGSTGELFF. The CDR3 nucleotides read TGTGCTAGTGGTTGGACTAGCGGGGGGTCAACCGGGGAGCTGTTTTTT.

The chain is built from TRBV6-2 or TRBV6-3 and TRBJ2-7; D gene uncertain. The CDR3 is 15 amino acids. CDR1 MNHEY and CDR2 SVGEGT come from the germline V gene. Deletions cut 2 bases from V and 4 bases from J, with 15 bases between. The CDR3 sequence: CASSYADETPYEQYF. The DNA of the CDR3 is TGTGCCAGCAGTTACGCAGATGAGACACCTTACGAGCAGTACTTC.

Only one count was recorded for this clone. This chain links TRBV30 with TRBJ1-5; D is perhaps TRBD1 (5 bases). There are 14 residues in the CDR3. V was clipped by 0 bases and J by 4 bases, with 10 bases between them. Germline V CDR1 and CDR2: GTSNPN, SVGIG (reference sequence). The CDR3 DNA is TGTGCCTGGAGTGTACTTTCAGGGAATCAGCCCCAGCATTTT. Its protein is CAWSVLSGNQPQHF.

This clone appeared a single time. This rearrangement joins TRBV7-9 to TRBJ2-5, with a possible D match to TRBD2 (5 bases). Germline V gene lookup returns CDR1 SEHNR and CDR2 FQNEAQ (reference sequence). V lost 5 bases, J lost 4 bases, and 20 bases lay in between. This CDR3 is 16 amino acids long. The CDR3 sequence: CASSLGPEGRRETQYF. The DNA of the CDR3 is TGTGCCAGCAGCCTCGGGCCCGAGGGTAGGCGAGAGACCCAGTACTTC. Together with reference TRBV7-9 and TRBJ2-5, the CDR3 gives the full variable domain: DTGVSQNPRHKITKRGQNVTFRCDPISEHNRLYWYRQTLGQGPEFLTYFQNEAQLEKSRLLSDRFSAERPKGSFSTLEIQRTEQGDSAMYLCASSLGPEGRRETQYFGPGTRLLVL.

The V call is TRBV5-4, the J call TRBJ1-5; 9 bases align to TRBD1. V lost 5 bases to trimming and J lost 0 bases; unmatched junction nucleotides: 12. Per the germline V gene, CDR1 is SGHNT and CDR2 is YYREEE (reference sequence). The CDR3 extends over 18 amino acids. CDR3 DNA: TGTGCCAGCAGTCCTGGAGGGACAGGGAGCTATAGCAATCAGCCCCAGCATTTT. The encoded protein is CASSPGGTGSYSNQPQHF. Based on the CDR3 plus reference TRBV5-4 and TRBJ1-5, the full variable domain is ETGVTQSPTHLIKTRGQQVTLRCSSQSGHNTVSWYQQALGQGPQFIFQYYREEENGRGNFPPRFSGLQFPNYSSELNVNALELDDSALYLCASSPGGTGSYSNQPQHFGDGTRLSIL.

V is TRBV28 and J is TRBJ2-7; D not certain. Germline V gives CDR1 MDHEN, CDR2 SYDVKM. V was cut by 7 bases and J by 1 base, with 5 bases left in between. The CDR3 sequence is 11 residues long. Here the CDR3 reads CASTRSYEQYF. The CDR3 DNA sequence: TGTGCCAGCACTAGGTCCTACGAGCAGTACTTC.

The CDR3 nucleotides are TGCGCCAGCAGCTTGGCCCCGGGACTAGCGAGCAATGAGCAGTTCTTC. This sequence encodes CASSLAPGLASNEQFF. The rearrangement links TRBV5-1 to TRBJ2-1; TRBD2 matches at 10 bases. The CDR3 is 16 amino acids. Germline CDR1 SGHRS, CDR2 YFSETQ. V dropped 0 bases and J dropped 6; count of bases not matched to a gene: 6.

CDR3 nucleotide sequence: TGTGCCAGCAGCTTAGAACAGAATAATTCACCCCTCCACTTT. This codes for CASSLEQNNSPLHF. This chain uses TRBV11-2 with TRBJ1-6; D uncertain. Trimming cost V 0 bases and J 5 bases, with 5 bases left between them. The CDR3 covers 14 residues. Germline V gene lookup returns CDR1 SGHAT and CDR2 FQNNGV. The full variable domain, in which reference TRBV11-2 and TRBJ1-6 provide the parts outside the CDR3, is EAGVAQSPRYKIIEKRQSVAFWCNPISGHATLYWYQQILGQGPKLLIQFQNNGVVDDSQLPKDRFSAERLKGVDSTLKIQPAKLEDSAVYLCASSLEQNNSPLHFGNGTRLTVT.

A single count supports this clone. The CDR3 here is CSVEDGSFGSVEQYF. In DNA, the CDR3 is TGCAGCGTTGAAGACGGGTCCTTCGGATCCGTCGAGCAGTACTTC. This chain links TRBV29-1 with TRBJ2-7; the D is unclear. The CDR3 sequence is 15 residues long. Germline values: CDR1 SQVTM, CDR2 ANQGSEA. Trimming removed 0 bases from V and 6 bases from J, with 18 bases in between.

This rearrangement joins TRBV19 to TRBJ2-7, with D maybe TRBD1 (6 bases). Germline CDR1 reads LNHDA; CDR2 reads SQIVND (reference sequence). Trimming cost V 3 bases and J 4 bases, with 13 bases left between them. The CDR3 sequence is 14 residues long. The CDR3 loop reads CASSILAGVYEQYF. In DNA form, the CDR3 reads TGTGCCAGTAGTATTCTGGCAGGGGTTTACGAGCAGTACTTC.

Only one count was recorded for this clone. The genes are TRBV6-5 and TRBJ2-2, with TRBD1 matching over 8 bases. With 8 bases clipped from V and 6 bases from J, the junction kept 5 bases outside the gene matches. The germline gives CDR1 MNHEY, CDR2 SVGAGI. This CDR3 has 13 amino acids. CDR3 bases: TGTGCCAGCCGGCAGGGGGCCCCCGGGGAGCTGTTTTTT. Translating gives CASRQGAPGELFF.

This rearrangement joins TRBV9 to TRBJ2-2; 8 bases map to TRBD2. Germline V gene data show CDR1 as SGDLS and CDR2 as YYNGEE. After removal of 4 bases from V and 4 bases from J, the junction contained 6 bases not matched to a gene. The CDR3 length is 15 residues. Here the CDR3 reads CASSPRGLVTGELFF. DNA of the CDR3: TGTGCCAGCAGCCCAAGGGGACTAGTCACCGGGGAGCTGTTTTTT. Together with reference TRBV9 and TRBJ2-2, the CDR3 gives the full variable domain: DSGVTQTPKHLITATGQRVTLRCSPRSGDLSVYWYQQSLDQGLQFLIQYYNGEERAKGNILERFSAQQFPDLHSELNLSSLELGDSALYFCASSPRGLVTGELFFGEGSRLTVL.

The chain is built from TRBV7-2 and TRBJ2-5; D not resolved. The CDR3 is 13 amino acids. V was trimmed by 5 bases and J by 2 bases, leaving 9 bases between them. The germline CDR1 and CDR2 sequences are SGHTA and FQGNSA. CDR3 protein: CASSPRRQETQYF. CDR3 DNA sequence: TGTGCCAGCAGCCCGCGTCGGCAAGAGACCCAGTACTTC.

The chain couples TRBV6-2 or TRBV6-3 to TRBJ2-3, with 8 bases identical to TRBD2. Germline loops: CDR1 MNHEY, CDR2 SVGEGT. V dropped 2 bases and J dropped 9; count of bases not matched to a gene: 7. The length of the CDR3 is 14 residues. CDR3 nucleotide sequence: TGTGCCAGCAGTTACACTACACTAGCGGAGACGCAGTATTTT. Its translation is CASSYTTLAETQYF.

The V and J genes are TRBV25-1 and TRBJ1-2; D is unclear. This CDR3 comprises 14 residues. Germline loops: CDR1 MGHDK, CDR2 SYGVNS. Trimming removed 0 bases at V and 8 bases at J, with 13 bases between. In DNA form, the CDR3 reads TGTGCCAGCAGTGAATATTTGACATCTCGGGGCTACACCTTC. As protein: CASSEYLTSRGYTF.

The CDR3 protein is CASSKRDRGVGSYNEQFF. CDR3 DNA sequence: TGTGCCAGCAGCAAAAGGGACAGGGGGGTAGGGTCCTACAATGAGCAGTTCTTC. The chain combines TRBV21-1 with TRBJ2-1; the table gives TRBD1 as D, unverified against the DNA. TRBV21-1 constitutes a pseudogene. This CDR3 is 18 amino acids long.

The gene calls are TRBV7-9 and TRBJ1-5, with a possible D match to TRBD1 (5 bases). The V gene's germline CDR1 is SEHNR and CDR2 FQNEAQ (reference sequence). V was shortened by 3 bases and J by 11 bases, with 29 bases between the two germline ends. The length of the CDR3 is 18 residues. In nucleotides, the CDR3 is TGTGCCAGCAGCTTCTCCGTGACAGTGGGATCCCAAACAACGACCCAGCATTTT. Translated, it gives CASSFSVTVGSQTTTQHF.

The CDR3 loop is CATVSSYNEQFF. In DNA form, the CDR3 reads TGTGCCACAGTCAGCTCCTACAATGAGCAGTTCTTC. This chain joins TRBV6-4 and TRBJ2-1; D is unclear. The CDR3 is 12 residues long. Trimming took off 10 bases at V and 0 bases at J, with 7 bases between the two ends. Germline-derived CDR1 and CDR2 are MRHNA and SNTAGT.

The rearrangement uses TRBV7-9 and TRBJ1-3; a weak D match, TRBD1 (5 bases). This CDR3 spans 15 amino acids. Trimming removed 3 bases from V and 3 bases from J, with 12 bases in between. Germline V gives CDR1 SEHNR, CDR2 FQNEAQ (reference sequence). The CDR3 DNA follows: TGTGCCAGCAGCTTTCGGGGGGAAGGTGGAAACACCATATATTTT. Its translation is CASSFRGEGGNTIYF.

This clone has only a few counts. The chain carries TRBV6-5 and TRBJ1-2; TRBD1 matches at 7 bases. Germline-derived CDR1 and CDR2 are MNHEY and SVGAGI. The CDR3 extends over 15 amino acids. J was trimmed by 4 bases and V by 6 bases; bases with no gene match: 11. CDR3 coding DNA: TGTGCCAGCAGCCCGGGACAGAGTCTCCCCTATGGCTACACCTTC. Its protein is CASSPGQSLPYGYTF.

This rearrangement joins TRBV19 to TRBJ1-5, with 9 nucleotides matching TRBD1. The CDR3 contains 14 residues. Trimming cost V 6 bases and J 9 bases; bases outside gene matches: 9. Germline V gene data show CDR1 as LNHDA and CDR2 as SQIVND (reference sequence). DNA of the CDR3: TGTGCCAGTAGATCCGGGACAGGGAGGGGGCCCCAGCATTTT. It translates to CASRSGTGRGPQHF.

V gene TRBV30 combines with J gene TRBJ2-7; TRBD2 agrees at 8 bases. The CDR3 loop spans 13 amino acids. V shed 5 bases and J 2 bases; nucleotides not matched to a gene: 5. From germline, CDR1 is GTSNPN and CDR2 SVGIG (reference sequence). This CDR3 reads CAWLPGLAYEQYF. DNA for the CDR3: TGTGCCTGGTTACCGGGACTAGCCTACGAGCAGTACTTC.

The chain has TRBV7-9 and TRBJ1-2; possible D gene TRBD1, 6 bases. The CDR3 is 15 amino acids. Germline-derived CDR1 and CDR2 are SEHNR and FQNEAQ (reference sequence). Trimming cost V 7 bases and J 1 base, with 16 bases left between them. CDR3 coding DNA: TGTGCCAGCACCCCCCAGGGGTCCAATAACTATGGCTACACCTTC. Protein product: CASTPQGSNNYGYTF.